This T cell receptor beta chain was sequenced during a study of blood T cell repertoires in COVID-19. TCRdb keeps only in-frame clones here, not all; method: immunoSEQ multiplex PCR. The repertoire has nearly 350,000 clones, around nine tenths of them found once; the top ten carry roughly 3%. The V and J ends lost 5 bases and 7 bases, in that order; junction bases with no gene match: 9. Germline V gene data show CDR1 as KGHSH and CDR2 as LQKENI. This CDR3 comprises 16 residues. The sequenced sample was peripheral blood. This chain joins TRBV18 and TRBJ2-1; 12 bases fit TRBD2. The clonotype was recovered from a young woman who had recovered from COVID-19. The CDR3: CASSSRLAGAGNEQFF. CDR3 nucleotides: TGTGCCAGCTCATCCCGACTAGCGGGAGCGGGGAATGAGCAGTTCTTC. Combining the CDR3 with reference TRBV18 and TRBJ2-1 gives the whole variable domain NAGVMQNPRHLVRRRGQEARLRCSPMKGHSHVYWYRQLPEEGLKFMVYLQKENIIDESGMPKERFSAEFPKEGPSILRIQQVVRGDSAAYFCASSSRLAGAGNEQFFGPGTRLTVL.